The following is a T cell receptor beta chain sequence with its context. The antigen remains unidentified. The sample is drawn from a study of cytomegalovirus exposure and HLA in healthy donors. General study findings and limits: The TCR clusters that emerged in the first cohort tended, a later analysis found, to co-occur in the 110 or so validation repertoires. Rarity characterized most TCR sequences, yet some public TCRs appeared in many donors. There were 160 or so TCR beta chains listed as cytomegalovirus-associated.

The CDR3 has 16 residues. V shed 0 bases and J 5 bases; nucleotides not matched to a gene: 4. Germline lookup yields CDR1 MGHRA and CDR2 YSYEKL. Sequencing used immunoSEQ multiplex PCR; TCRdb keeps in-frame clones, though not all of them. The profile shows 100,000 to 150,000 clones, roughly 89% of them singletons. This sequence was found in a woman between 18 and 30 years old in good health and CMV-seronegative. Sequenced: PBMCs. J is TRBJ2-3 and V is TRBV4-1; 11 bases are a match to TRBD2. The CDR3 DNA reads TGCGCCAGCAGCCAAGATAGCGGGGGGGCCGTAGATACGCAGTATTTT. Its translation: CASSQDSGGAVDTQYF.